The 20 T cell receptor beta chains below come from one sample, sequenced in a study of T-cell memory formation after mild COVID-19. TCRdb fed the 5' RACE reads into MiXCR, producing one record per CDR3 protein. The profile shows 300,000 to 400,000 distinct CDR3 sequences, 12% to 15% of them singletons. Input material: PBMCs or a T cell subset sorted from them (not recorded which). The receptors were sampled from a man between 18 and 35 years old who had mild COVID-19 (a few samples of this study predate the infection). Cell type and time point are not known.

This clonotype has only a few counts. V gene TRBV11-3 combines with J gene TRBJ2-6, with 8 bases that match TRBD2. V was pared by 4 bases and J by 4 bases, with 3 bases of the junction left unmatched. Germline CDR1 SGHNT, CDR2 YENEEA. The CDR3 runs 15 residues. CDR3 sequence: CASSSGGTGANVLTF. The CDR3 nucleotides read TGTGCCAGCAGCTCGGGGGGGACCGGGGCCAACGTCCTGACTTTC.

V gene TRBV11-3 combines with J gene TRBJ2-7; a possible D gene is TRBD2 (5 bases). V shed 0 bases and J shed 6 bases, with 12 bases lying between them. This CDR3 has 14 residues. Germline CDR1 and CDR2: SGHNT and YENEEA. CDR3 region: CASSLDLTICEQYV. CDR3 DNA sequence: TGTGCCAGCAGCTTAGATCTGACTATCTGCGAGCAGTACGTC.

This clonotype was picked up a small number of times. V usage is TRBV5-1 and J usage is TRBJ2-5; 8 nucleotides align to TRBD2. The CDR3 runs to 16 residues. The germline V gene encodes CDR1 SGHRS and CDR2 YFSETQ. J gave up 1 base and V 1 base, and 6 bases lay outside the gene matches. The CDR3 reads CASSLSTGGPQETQYF. CDR3 in DNA: TGCGCCAGCAGCTTGTCGACGGGGGGGCCCCAAGAGACCCAGTACTTC.

This clonotype appeared a few times. The gene calls are TRBV28 and TRBJ2-7, with D perhaps matching TRBD1 (6 bases). Germline CDR1 reads MDHEN; CDR2 reads SYDVKM. CDR3 size: 15 residues. With 9 bases removed from V and 2 bases from J, the gap between germline ends came to 20 bases. The CDR3 nucleotides read TGTGCCAGTACCCCGGGACATGCAAACACCTACGAGCAGTACGTC. It specifies CASTPGHANTYEQYV.

The chain employs TRBV21-1 and TRBJ1-5. TRBV21-1 counts as a pseudogene. There are 16 residues in the CDR3. The CDR3 DNA follows: TGTGCCAGCAGCAAAGCGCTTTTAAGAAAAAAACAGCCCCAGCATTTT. Amino acid sequence: CASSKALLRKKQPQHF.

As to this clonotype: A read error is possible here, since a much larger clone lies one base away. This chain joins TRBV6-5 and TRBJ1-1; 8 bases fit TRBD1. Losses at the gene ends were 6 bases for V and 5 bases for J; bases not matched to a gene: 5. Germline CDR1 and CDR2: MNHEY and SVGAGI. The CDR3 consists of 13 residues. CDR3 nucleotide sequence: TGTGCCAGCAGGTGGACAGGGAGGACTGAAGCTTTCTTT. Translated: CASRWTGRTEAFF.

The chain is built from TRBV19 and TRBJ1-6; 8 nucleotides align to TRBD1. The germline V gene encodes CDR1 LNHDA and CDR2 SQIVND (reference sequence). The ends lost 8 bases at V and 7 bases at J; junction bases unmatched: 7. The CDR3 has 14 amino acids. The CDR3 loop is CASRETGDNSPLHF. Here the CDR3 DNA reads TGTGCCAGTCGAGAGACAGGGGACAATTCACCCCTCCACTTT.

The sample holds many counts of this clonotype. The chain recombines TRBV20-1 with TRBJ2-7; D gene uncertain. Germline lookup yields CDR1 DFQATT and CDR2 SNEGSKA (reference sequence). CDR3 length equals 13 residues. V lost 4 bases and J lost 0, with 10 bases in between. DNA of the CDR3: TGCAGTGCTAAGGGCCTGGGCTCCTACGAGCAGTACGTC. This translates into CSAKGLGSYEQYV.

The chain is built from TRBV5-4 and TRBJ2-7; 8 bases agree with TRBD1. This CDR3 is 15 amino acids long. Germline V gene sequence: CDR1 SGHNT, CDR2 YYREEE (reference sequence). J was trimmed by 3 bases and V by 0 bases; bases with no gene match: 5. In nucleotides, the CDR3 is TGTGCCAGCAGCTTGGGACAGGGGTCCCTCTACGAGCAGTACTTC. Translating gives CASSLGQGSLYEQYF.

CDR3 region: CASSLSPRSSRYNEQFF. CDR3 nucleotides: TGTGCCAGCAGCTTATCACCCCGGTCTAGCCGATACAATGAGCAGTTCTTC. V usage is TRBV11-1 and J usage is TRBJ2-1; D is perhaps TRBD2 (5 bases). V lost 2 bases to trimming and J lost 4 bases, with 18 bases between them. This CDR3 has 17 residues. In germline, CDR1 is SGHAT, CDR2 FQDESV (reference sequence).

This rearrangement joins TRBV7-2 to TRBJ1-6, with TRBD1 identical over 10 bases. The CDR3 is made up of 16 amino acids. The germline CDR1 and CDR2 sequences are SGHTA and FQGNSA. V gave up 3 bases and J gave up 7 bases; unmatched junction bases: 6. The CDR3 here is CASSFPGQGSNSPLHF. The CDR3 bases are TGTGCCAGCAGCTTTCCGGGACAGGGGTCGAATTCACCCCTCCACTTT.

As DNA, the CDR3 is TGTGCCAGCAGTTCCAGGACAGGGCAAGCTGAAGCTTTCTTT. Translation gives CASSSRTGQAEAFF. The rearrangement joins TRBV6-5 to TRBJ1-1; 8 bases map to TRBD1. This CDR3 region has 14 residues. Trimming cost V 4 bases and J 6 bases; bases outside gene matches: 7. CDR1 is MNHEY and CDR2 is SVGAGI in the germline V gene.

The rearrangement links TRBV6-4 to TRBJ1-5, with D possibly matching TRBD1 (5 bases). The CDR3 extends over 13 amino acids. Germline V gene sequence: CDR1 MRHNA, CDR2 SNTAGT. The V end lost 5 bases, the J end lost 4 bases, and 9 bases lay between the germline ends. The CDR3 reads CASSPTENQPQHF. DNA for the CDR3: TGTGCCAGCAGTCCGACAGAAAATCAGCCCCAGCATTTT.

Only a few counts were recorded for this clonotype. The V call is TRBV30, the J call TRBJ1-2; maybe TRBD1 (6 bases). CDR1 is GTSNPN, CDR2 SVGIG, per germline (reference sequence). This CDR3 region has 13 residues. The V end lost 2 bases, the J end lost 7 bases, and 14 bases lay between the germline ends. CDR3 protein: CAWSTDRPAGYTF. CDR3 sequence (DNA): TGTGCCTGGAGTACTGACAGGCCCGCTGGCTACACCTTC.

The rearrangement links TRBV18 to TRBJ1-1, with a tentative D call TRBD1 (5 bases). V lost 3 bases, J lost 3 bases, and 11 bases lay in between. From germline, CDR1 is KGHSH and CDR2 LQKENI. There are 14 residues in the CDR3. In DNA form, the CDR3 reads TGTGCCAGCTCACCTCAGGACACCGACACTGAAGCTTTCTTT. It translates to CASSPQDTDTEAFF.

The table lists this clonotype with a few counts. The chain recombines TRBV30 with TRBJ2-7; TRBD1 or TRBD2 may be the D gene (5 bases each). The CDR3 contains 14 residues. The germline CDR1 and CDR2 sequences are GTSNPN and SVGIG (reference sequence). Trimming shortened V by 1 base and J by 0 bases, and 10 bases separated the two germline ends. The CDR3 nucleotides read TGTGCCTGGAGTGGTTGGGGGATCTCCTACGAGCAGTACTTC. This sequence encodes CAWSGWGISYEQYF.

This clonotype has a handful of counts. CDR3 in DNA: TGCGCCAGCAGCAACGGACAGAACACTGAAGCTTTCTTT. Its translation is CASSNGQNTEAFF. V and J are TRBV5-1 and TRBJ1-1; D possibly corresponds to TRBD1 (5 bases). CDR1 SGHRS and CDR2 YFSETQ come from the germline V gene. V gave up 4 bases and J gave up 1 base, with 8 bases separating them. The CDR3 is 13 amino acids. Drawing the rest from reference TRBV5-1 and TRBJ1-1, the complete variable domain is KAGVTQTPRYLIKTRGQQVTLSCSPISGHRSVSWYQQTPGQGLQFLFEYFSETQRNKGNFPGRFSGRQFSNSRSEMNVSTLELGDSALYLCASSNGQNTEAFFGQGTRLTVV.

The chain employs TRBV4-2 and TRBJ1-3, with a possible D match to TRBD1 (5 bases). The CDR3 runs to 15 residues. CDR1 is LGHNA and CDR2 is YNFKEQ in the germline V gene. The V and J ends lost 4 bases and 4 bases respectively, with 14 bases between them. The CDR3 DNA sequence: TGTGCCAGCAGCCCCACCGGGGGGAGAGGAAACACCATATATTTT. It codes for CASSPTGGRGNTIYF.

A few counts support this clonotype. This chain connects TRBV4-2 to TRBJ2-1; D uncertain. The V end lost 0 bases, the J end lost 8 bases, and 5 bases lay between the germline ends. Germline CDR1 reads LGHNA; CDR2 reads YNFKEQ. The CDR3 length is 12 residues. The CDR3 bases are TGTGCCAGCAGCCAAGAATCAGATGAGCAGTTCTTC. Translation: CASSQESDEQFF.

This clonotype was recorded many times. The J gene is TRBJ2-1, the V gene TRBV6-2 or TRBV6-3; D is unresolved. The CDR3 has 15 amino acids. Germline loops: CDR1 MNHEY, CDR2 SVGEGT. V lost 6 bases and J 1 base, leaving 13 bases between the germline ends. The CDR3 loop is CASSSQMESYNEQFF. CDR3 DNA sequence: TGTGCCAGCAGCTCACAGATGGAGTCCTACAATGAGCAGTTCTTC.